The 5 T cell receptor beta chains below were found in one sample sequenced in a study of OX40 agonist ivuxolimab in advanced cancers. Some clones are missing from TCRdb's copy, which holds only in-frame ones; the method was immunoSEQ multiplex PCR. The table records under 100,000 clones, roughly 80% of them present only once. The sample in question was CD4+ or CD8+ T cells sorted from blood, obtained in a trial of the OX40 agonist ivuxolimab. These receptors were collected from an adult with an advanced solid tumor such as melanoma, head and neck, liver or kidney cancer.

The table lists this clone with a few counts. V and J are TRBV6-5 and TRBJ1-2; perhaps TRBD1 as D (5 bases). V was cut by 5 bases and J by 3 bases, with 13 bases left in between. Germline values: CDR1 MNHEY, CDR2 SVGAGI. The CDR3 covers 14 residues. In DNA form, the CDR3 reads TGTGCCAGCAGTACCCCCGGGGCTCACTATGGCTACACCTTC. Translation gives CASSTPGAHYGYTF.

On this clone: This specimen includes other DNA sequences encoding the same CDR3. This rearrangement joins TRBV2 to TRBJ2-1; no firm D call. The ends were cut back, 3 bases at V and 0 bases at J, with 6 bases in the middle. Germline V gene data show CDR1 as SNHLY and CDR2 as FYNNEI. CDR3 size: 14 residues. DNA for the CDR3: TGTGCCAGCAGTGACAGGTACTCCTACAATGAGCAGTTCTTC. It specifies CASSDRYSYNEQFF. The entire variable domain, with the rest obtained from reference TRBV2 and TRBJ2-1, is as follows: EPEVTQTPSHQVTQMGQEVILRCVPISNHLYFYWYRQILGQKVEFLVSFYNNEISEKSEIFDDQFSVERPDGSNFTLKIRSTKLEDSAMYFCASSDRYSYNEQFFGPGTRLTVL.

This clone has a handful of counts. The chain employs TRBV18 and TRBJ2-7; weak D call: TRBD1 (5 bases). V was trimmed by 2 bases and J by 3 bases, leaving 11 bases between them. CDR1 KGHSH and CDR2 LQKENI come from the germline V gene. The CDR3 contains 14 residues. CDR3 loop: CASSPLQALYEQYF. The CDR3 nucleotides are TGTGCCAGCTCACCATTACAGGCGCTCTACGAGCAGTACTTC.

The genes are TRBV5-5 and TRBJ1-3, with D hard to call. Germline CDR1 reads SGHKS; CDR2 reads YYEKEE (reference sequence). Deletions cut 2 bases from V and 0 bases from J, with 15 bases between. This CDR3 region has 17 residues. The CDR3 protein is CASSFGVPADSGNTIYF. CDR3 coding DNA: TGTGCCAGCAGCTTTGGGGTCCCCGCCGACTCTGGAAACACCATATATTTT.

The chain combines TRBV10-1 with TRBJ2-1; unclear D gene. Trimming shortened V by 0 bases and J by 1 base, and 10 bases separated the two germline ends. Germline V lookup: CDR1 WNHNN, CDR2 SYGVQD (reference sequence). The CDR3 runs to 16 residues. The CDR3 region is CASSESRLPSYNEQFF. The CDR3 DNA sequence: TGCGCCAGCAGTGAGTCCCGACTCCCTTCCTACAATGAGCAGTTCTTC.